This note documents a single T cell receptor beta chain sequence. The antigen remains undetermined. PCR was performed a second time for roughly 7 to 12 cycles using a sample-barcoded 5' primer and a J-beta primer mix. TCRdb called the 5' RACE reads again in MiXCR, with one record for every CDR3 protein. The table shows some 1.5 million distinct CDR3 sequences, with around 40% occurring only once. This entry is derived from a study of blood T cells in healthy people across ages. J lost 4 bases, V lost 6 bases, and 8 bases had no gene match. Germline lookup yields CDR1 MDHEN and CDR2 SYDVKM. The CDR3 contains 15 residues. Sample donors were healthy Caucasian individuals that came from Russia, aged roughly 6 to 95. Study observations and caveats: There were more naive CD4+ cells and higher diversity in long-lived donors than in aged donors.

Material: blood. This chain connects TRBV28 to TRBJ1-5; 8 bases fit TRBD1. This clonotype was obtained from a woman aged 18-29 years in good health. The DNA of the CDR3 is TGTGCCAGCAGAAGTCGGACAGGGCCAAATCAGCCCCAGCATTTT. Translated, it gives CASRSRTGPNQPQHF.